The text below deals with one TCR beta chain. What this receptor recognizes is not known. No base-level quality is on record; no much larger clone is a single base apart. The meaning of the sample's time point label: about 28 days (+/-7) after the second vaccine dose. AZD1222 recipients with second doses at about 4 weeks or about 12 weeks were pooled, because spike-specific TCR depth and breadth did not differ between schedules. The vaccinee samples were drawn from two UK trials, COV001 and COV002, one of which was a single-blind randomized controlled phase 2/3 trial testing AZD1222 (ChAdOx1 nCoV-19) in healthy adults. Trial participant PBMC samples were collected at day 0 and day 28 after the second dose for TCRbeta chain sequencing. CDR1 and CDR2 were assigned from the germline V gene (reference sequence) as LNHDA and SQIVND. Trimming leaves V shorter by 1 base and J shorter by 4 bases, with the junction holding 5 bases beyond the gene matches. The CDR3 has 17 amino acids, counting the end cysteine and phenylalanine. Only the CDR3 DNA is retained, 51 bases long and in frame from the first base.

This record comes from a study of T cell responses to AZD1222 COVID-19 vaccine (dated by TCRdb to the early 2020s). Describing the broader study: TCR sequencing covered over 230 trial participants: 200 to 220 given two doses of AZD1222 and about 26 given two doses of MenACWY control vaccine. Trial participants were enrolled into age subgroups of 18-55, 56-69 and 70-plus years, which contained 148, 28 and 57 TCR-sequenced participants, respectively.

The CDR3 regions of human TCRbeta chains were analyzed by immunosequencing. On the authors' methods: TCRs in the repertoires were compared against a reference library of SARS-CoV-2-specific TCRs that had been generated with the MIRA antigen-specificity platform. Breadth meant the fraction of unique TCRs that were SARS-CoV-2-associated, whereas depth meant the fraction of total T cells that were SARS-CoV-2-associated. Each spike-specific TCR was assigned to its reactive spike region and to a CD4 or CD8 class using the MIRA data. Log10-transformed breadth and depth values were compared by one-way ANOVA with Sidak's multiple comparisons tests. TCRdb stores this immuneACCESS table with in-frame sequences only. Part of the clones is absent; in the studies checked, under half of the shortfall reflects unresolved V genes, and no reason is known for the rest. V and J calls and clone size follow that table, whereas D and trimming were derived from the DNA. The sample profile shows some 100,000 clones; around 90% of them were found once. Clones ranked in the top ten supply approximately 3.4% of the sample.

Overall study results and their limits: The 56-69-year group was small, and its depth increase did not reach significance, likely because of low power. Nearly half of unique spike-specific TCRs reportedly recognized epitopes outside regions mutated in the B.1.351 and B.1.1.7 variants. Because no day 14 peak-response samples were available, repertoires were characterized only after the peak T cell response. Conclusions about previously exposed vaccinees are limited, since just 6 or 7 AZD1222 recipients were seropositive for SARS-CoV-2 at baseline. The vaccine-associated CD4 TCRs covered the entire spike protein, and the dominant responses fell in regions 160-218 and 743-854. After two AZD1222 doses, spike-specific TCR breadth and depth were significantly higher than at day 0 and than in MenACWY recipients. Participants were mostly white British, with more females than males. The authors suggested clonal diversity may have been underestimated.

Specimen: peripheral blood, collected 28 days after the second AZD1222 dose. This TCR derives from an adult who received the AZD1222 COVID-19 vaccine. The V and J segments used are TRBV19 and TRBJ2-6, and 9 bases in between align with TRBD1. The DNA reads TGTGCCAGTAGTATAGGGGGACAGGGATCGGGGGCCAACGTCCTGACTTTC. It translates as CASSIGGQGSGANVLTF.